The rows below give T cell receptor beta chains drawn from one sample of a study of regulatory T cells in long-lasting Graves disease. TCRdb processed the multiplex PCR reads anew with MiXCR; each CDR3 protein has one entry. The sample has approximately 470,000 distinct CDR3 sequences, about 16% seen once. These data were likewise used in another study, on T cells in Graves' hyperthyroidism and ophthalmopathy.

The sample was peripheral blood mononuclear cells (PBMCs), taken at new diagnosis, from a patient treated with antithyroid drugs. These receptors were obtained from a man aged 40-49 years with Graves disease. The CDR3 runs from the conserved cysteine through the conserved F or W. A D gene is named only where the DNA matches it firmly. Clone sizes are given selectively: once, few, many, or a class where the clone is expanded.

v_gene,abundance,d_gene,j_gene,CDR3aa,CDR3nt
TRBV18,few,TRBD2,TRBJ2-7,CASSPPTGLAFYEQYF,TGTGCCAGCTCACCGCCCACGGGACTAGCGTTCTACGAGCAGTACTTC
TRBV19,many,TRBD2,TRBJ2-1,CASSTRLALHSYNEQFF,TGTGCCAGTAGTACCCGACTAGCGCTCCATTCCTACAATGAGCAGTTCTTC
TRBV24-1,NA,TRBD2,TRBJ2-1,CATSDGLAGGGSYNEQFF,TGTGCCACCAGTGACGGACTAGCAGGTGGTGGCTCCTACAATGAGCAGTTCTTC
TRBV20-1,many,NA,TRBJ1-5,CSARTKGQPQHF,TGCAGTGCTAGAACCAAGGGTCAGCCCCAGCATTTT
TRBV30,many,NA,TRBJ1-5,CAWTGDMNQPQHF,TGTGCCTGGACAGGGGATATGAATCAGCCCCAGCATTTT
TRBV28,many,NA,TRBJ2-6,CASRTHRLGANVLTF,TGTGCCAGCAGGACTCACAGGCTTGGGGCCAACGTCCTGACTTTC
TRBV9,NA,NA,TRBJ2-7,CASSPPRAYEQYF,TGTGCCAGCAGCCCCCCGAGGGCTTACGAGCAGTACTTC
TRBV19,NA,NA,TRBJ2-1,CASSIERLGANEQFF,TGTGCCAGTAGTATAGAAAGACTAGGGGCGAATGAGCAGTTCTTC
TRBV9,once,NA,TRBJ2-5,CASSADWRAETQYF,TGTGCCAGCAGCGCGGACTGGCGGGCGGAGACCCAGTACTTC
TRBV28,many,NA,TRBJ2-3,CASSQDDSTDTQYF,TGTGCCAGCAGCCAGGACGATAGCACAGATACGCAGTATTTT
TRBV3-1,many,NA,TRBJ2-3,CASSILGRAGTDTQYF,TGTGCCAGCAGCATCCTCGGCCGGGCCGGCACAGATACGCAGTATTTT
TRBV30,few,NA,TRBJ2-1,CAWSVVGGEQFF,TGTGCCTGGAGTGTAGTCGGTGGTGAGCAGTTCTTC
TRBV4-2,NA,TRBD1,TRBJ1-2,CASSQEASGQGARGYTF,TGTGCCAGCAGCCAAGAAGCCTCCGGACAGGGGGCGCGTGGCTACACCTTC
TRBV3-1,many,NA,TRBJ1-1,CASSHNEGGTEAFF,TGTGCCAGCAGCCACAATGAAGGGGGCACTGAAGCTTTCTTT
TRBV28,many,TRBD2,TRBJ2-7,CASCDSGRIEQYF,TGTGCCAGCTGCGATAGCGGGAGGATCGAGCAGTACTTC
TRBV20-1,few,TRBD2,TRBJ2-1,CSARSGSHIGEQFF,TGCAGTGCTCGGAGCGGGAGTCATATCGGTGAGCAGTTCTTC
TRBV11-1,many,NA,TRBJ2-1,CASSHVRNEQFF,TGTGCCAGCAGCCATGTGAGGAATGAGCAGTTCTTC
TRBV12-3/TRBV12-4,many,TRBD2,TRBJ2-7,CASSHSSGSSYEQYF,TGTGCCAGCAGTCACTCTAGCGGGAGCTCCTACGAGCAGTACTTC
TRBV30,many,TRBD1,TRBJ2-2,CAWRRTGAIGELFF,TGTGCCTGGAGGCGGACAGGGGCGATCGGGGAGCTGTTTTTT
TRBV15,few,TRBD1,TRBJ1-5,CATSRDGQGAQPQHF,TGTGCCACCAGCAGAGATGGACAGGGCGCGCAGCCCCAGCATTTT
TRBV18,many,TRBD1,TRBJ1-4,CASSRDRTNEKLFF,TGTGCCAGCTCACGGGACAGAACCAATGAAAAACTGTTTTTT
TRBV2,many,TRBD1,TRBJ2-2,CARGGQGHTGELFF,TGTGCCAGGGGGGGACAGGGGCACACCGGGGAGCTGTTTTTT
TRBV18,many,NA,TRBJ2-1,CASSPLGHNEQFF,TGTGCCAGCAGTCCCCTCGGGCACAATGAGCAGTTCTTC
TRBV10-3,NA,TRBD2,TRBJ2-1,CATKSSGSKCEQFF,TGTGCCACCAAATCTAGCGGGAGTAAGTGTGAGCAGTTCTTC
TRBV3-1,many,TRBD2,TRBJ2-7,CASSLLAGSYEQYF,TGTGCCAGCAGCCTACTAGCGGGGTCCTACGAGCAGTACTTC
TRBV20-1,many,NA,TRBJ2-1,CSAKEGGNEQFF,TGCAGTGCTAAGGAGGGGGGCAATGAGCAGTTCTTC
TRBV7-6,NA,NA,TRBJ2-1,CASSLTVTGSLFF,TGTGCCAGCAGCTTAACCGTAACAGGGAGCTTGTTCTTC
TRBV2,many,TRBD2,TRBJ2-2,CASSSGRDVGELFF,TGTGCCAGCAGCAGTGGGAGGGACGTCGGGGAGCTGTTTTTT
TRBV24-1,NA,TRBD1,TRBJ2-5,CATSDPGQWAGETQYF,TGTGCCACCAGTGACCCGGGACAGTGGGCTGGGGAGACCCAGTACTTC
TRBV27,many,TRBD2,TRBJ2-1,CASSPRTSGSNEQFF,TGTGCCAGCAGTCCCAGGACTAGCGGGAGTAATGAGCAGTTCTTC
TRBV28,many,NA,TRBJ2-2,CASKPSPGRGASGTGELFF,TGTGCCAGCAAACCGAGCCCGGGACGGGGAGCATCTGGGACCGGGGAGCTGTTTTTT
TRBV28,NA,TRBD1,TRBJ2-7,CASRATGTGPYEQYF,TGTGCCAGCAGGGCAACCGGGACAGGGCCCTACGAGCAGTACTTC
TRBV7-8,NA,NA,TRBJ2-7,CASSLDWVGDEQYF,TGTGCCAGCAGCTTAGATTGGGTAGGGGACGAGCAGTACTTC
TRBV12-3/TRBV12-4,NA,NA,TRBJ2-3,CASSSEGEGDTQYF,TGTGCCAGCAGTTCCGAGGGGGAGGGGGATACGCAGTATTTT
TRBV11-1,NA,NA,TRBJ2-7,CASSFSVREQYF,TGTGCCAGCAGCTTTTCCGTGCGGGAGCAGTACTTC
TRBV11-2,many,NA,TRBJ2-3,CASSLGGRDTQYF,TGTGCCAGCAGCTTAGGGGGAAGAGATACGCAGTATTTT
TRBV28,many,NA,TRBJ1-5,CASTEAGGYSNQPQHF,TGTGCCAGCACAGAGGCTGGAGGGTATAGCAATCAGCCCCAGCATTTT
TRBV18,few,NA,TRBJ2-5,CASSPARGGDGQETQYF,TGTGCCAGCTCACCGGCGAGGGGCGGGGATGGCCAAGAGACCCAGTACTTC
TRBV30,many,NA,TRBJ2-7,CAWAGAYEQYF,TGTGCCTGGGCAGGGGCCTACGAGCAGTACTTC
TRBV6-4,NA,TRBD2,TRBJ2-7,CASSVHTSGRAIEQYF,TGTGCCAGCAGTGTTCACACTAGCGGGAGGGCCATCGAGCAGTACTTC
TRBV7-3,NA,TRBD2,TRBJ2-1,CASSQTSGLYNEQFF,TGTGCCAGCAGCCAGACTAGCGGGCTGTACAATGAGCAGTTCTTC
TRBV19,NA,TRBD1,TRBJ1-5,CASSSRGTGGSNQPQHF,TGTGCCAGTAGTAGCAGGGGGACAGGGGGGAGCAATCAGCCCCAGCATTTT
TRBV6-1,many,NA,TRBJ2-7,CASSEQGHLYEQYF,TGTGCCAGCAGCGAACAGGGCCATCTCTACGAGCAGTACTTC
TRBV10-3,NA,TRBD2,TRBJ2-5,CAIRLTSGRAYETQYF,TGTGCCATCAGGCTGACTAGCGGGAGGGCCTATGAGACCCAGTACTTC
TRBV2,many,TRBD1,TRBJ1-5,CASRATGGRGSNQPQHF,TGTGCCAGCAGAGCAACAGGGGGCCGGGGGAGCAATCAGCCCCAGCATTTT
TRBV5-4,few,TRBD1,TRBJ1-2,CASSLVGTGNGYTF,TGTGCCAGCAGCTTGGTTGGGACAGGGAATGGCTACACCTTC
TRBV7-3,NA,TRBD1,TRBJ2-2,CASSPMDRHTGELFF,TGTGCCAGCAGCCCTATGGACAGGCACACCGGGGAGCTGTTTTTT
TRBV5-1,many,NA,TRBJ2-7,CASSLVHPRDEQYF,TGTGCCAGCAGCTTGGTTCATCCCAGGGACGAGCAGTACTTC
TRBV28,NA,NA,TRBJ2-6,CATLSGANALTF,TGTGCCACCCTATCTGGGGCCAACGCCCTGACTTTC
TRBV6-1,NA,TRBD1,TRBJ1-2,CASTRTGRNYGYTF,TGTGCCAGCACTAGGACAGGGAGAAACTATGGCTACACCTTC